The 3 T cell receptor beta chains listed next were all sequenced from one sample in a study of tissue T cells after allogeneic stem cell transplantation (dated by TCRdb to 2022 to 2024). Library method: the immunoSEQ multiplex PCR assay. TCRdb retrieved this table from immuneACCESS and kept in-frame rearrangements only. Not all clones are present; in checked studies, unresolved V genes account for under half, and no reason is known for the remainder. This sample gives about 2,500 clones in total; about 70% of them show up just once. The ten largest account for approximately 15% of the sample. Read against the paper, the sample's time point label means: human tissue collected at research (rapid) autopsy. Several adult allo-HCT recipients with steroid-refractory GVHD were prospectively enrolled in a research-autopsy study over a three-year period. The sample consisted of colon tissue, taken at autopsy. These receptors originate from an older male patient with steroid-refractory graft-versus-host disease after an allogeneic stem cell transplant. In transplant recipients, some T cells may be of donor rather than host origin.

This clone was found once. The V call is TRBV5-1, the J call TRBJ1-1; TRBD1 agrees at 9 bases. The germline gives CDR1 SGHRS, CDR2 YFSETQ. V lost 0 bases to trimming and J lost 7 bases; unmatched junction nucleotides: 7. The CDR3 is 15 residues long. The CDR3 spells CASSLDRGRVGEAFF. The CDR3 region has the DNA TGCGCCAGCAGCTTGGACAGGGGGCGGGTGGGTGAAGCTTTCTTT.

V and J are TRBV11-2 and TRBJ1-4; 8 nucleotides align to TRBD1. This CDR3 contains 16 residues. V was clipped by 5 bases and J by 7 bases; unmatched bases: 12. Germline V gene sequence: CDR1 SGHAT, CDR2 FQNNGV. The CDR3 coding sequence is TGTGCCAGCAGCACAAACTTTCGGACAGGGACTGAAAAACTGTTTTTT. It specifies CASSTNFRTGTEKLFF.

The CDR3 sequence is CASSQDVGGYNEQFF. The CDR3 DNA follows: TGTGCCAGCAGCCAAGATGTTGGGGGATACAATGAGCAGTTCTTC. The chain employs TRBV4-2 and TRBJ2-1; the D call may be TRBD1 or TRBD2 (5 bases each). The germline V gene has CDR1 LGHNA and CDR2 YNFKEQ. The V and J ends lost 0 bases and 4 bases respectively, with 10 bases between them. The CDR3 has 15 residues.